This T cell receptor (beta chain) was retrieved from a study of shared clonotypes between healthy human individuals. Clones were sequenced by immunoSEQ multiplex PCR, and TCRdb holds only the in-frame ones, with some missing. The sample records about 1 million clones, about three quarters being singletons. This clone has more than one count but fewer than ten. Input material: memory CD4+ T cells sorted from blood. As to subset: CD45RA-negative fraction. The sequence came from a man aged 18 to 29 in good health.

The CDR3 loop reads CASSEGFASGGRQETQYF. CDR3 sequence (DNA): TGTGCCAGCAGTGAAGGGTTTGCTAGCGGGGGAAGACAAGAGACCCAGTACTTC. The chain combines TRBV6-1 with TRBJ2-5; TRBD2 matches 10 bases. In germline, CDR1 is MNHNS, CDR2 SASEGT. The CDR3 sequence is 18 residues long. Trimming at V came to 1 base and at J to 2 bases, leaving 10 bases not matched to a gene.